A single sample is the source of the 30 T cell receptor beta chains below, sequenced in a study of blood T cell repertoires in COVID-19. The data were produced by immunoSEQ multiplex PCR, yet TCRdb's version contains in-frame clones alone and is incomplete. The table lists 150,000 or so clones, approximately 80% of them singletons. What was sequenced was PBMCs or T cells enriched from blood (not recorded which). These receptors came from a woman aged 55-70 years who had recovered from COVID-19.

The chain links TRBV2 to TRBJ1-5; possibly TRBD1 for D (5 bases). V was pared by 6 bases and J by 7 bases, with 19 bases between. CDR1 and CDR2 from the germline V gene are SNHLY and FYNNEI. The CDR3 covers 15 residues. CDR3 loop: CASRKGLASQQPQHF. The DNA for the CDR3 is TGTGCCAGCAGGAAGGGACTGGCCAGTCAACAGCCCCAGCATTTT. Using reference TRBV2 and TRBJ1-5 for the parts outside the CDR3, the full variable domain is EPEVTQTPSHQVTQMGQEVILRCVPISNHLYFYWYRQILGQKVEFLVSFYNNEISEKSEIFDDQFSVERPDGSNFTLKIRSTKLEDSAMYFCASRKGLASQQPQHFGDGTRLSIL.

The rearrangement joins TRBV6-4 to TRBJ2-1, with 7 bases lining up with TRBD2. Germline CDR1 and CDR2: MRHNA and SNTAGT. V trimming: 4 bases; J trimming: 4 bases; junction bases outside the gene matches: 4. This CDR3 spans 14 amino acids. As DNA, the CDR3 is TGTGCCAGCAGTGCGGGGGGAAATTACAATGAGCAGTTCTTC. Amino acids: CASSAGGNYNEQFF.

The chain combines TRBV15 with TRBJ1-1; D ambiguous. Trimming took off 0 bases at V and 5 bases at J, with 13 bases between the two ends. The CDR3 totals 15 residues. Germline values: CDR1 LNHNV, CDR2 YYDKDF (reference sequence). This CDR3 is CATSRDGGDWTEAFF. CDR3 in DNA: TGTGCCACCAGCAGAGATGGCGGGGATTGGACTGAAGCTTTCTTT.

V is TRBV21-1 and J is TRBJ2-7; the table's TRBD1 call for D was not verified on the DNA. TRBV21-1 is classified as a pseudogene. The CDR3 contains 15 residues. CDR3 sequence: CARSQGALTSYEQYF. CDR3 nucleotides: TGTGCCAGGTCACAGGGGGCTCTGACCTCCTACGAGCAGTACTTC.

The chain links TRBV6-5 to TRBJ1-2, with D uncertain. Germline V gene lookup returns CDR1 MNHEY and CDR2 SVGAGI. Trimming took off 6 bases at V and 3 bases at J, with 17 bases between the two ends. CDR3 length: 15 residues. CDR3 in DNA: TGTGCCAGCAGGACCTTGATTGGGCTGGACTATGGCTACACCTTC. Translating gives CASRTLIGLDYGYTF.

The chain's CDR3 is CASRRTGANTEAFF. The CDR3 coding sequence is TGTGCCAGCAGACGAACAGGAGCGAACACTGAAGCTTTCTTT. The chain carries TRBV6-5 and TRBJ1-1; a weak D match, TRBD1 (5 bases). Trimming pared 6 bases from V and 1 base from J, leaving 12 bases between. CDR3 size: 14 residues. CDR1 is MNHEY, CDR2 SVGAGI, per germline.

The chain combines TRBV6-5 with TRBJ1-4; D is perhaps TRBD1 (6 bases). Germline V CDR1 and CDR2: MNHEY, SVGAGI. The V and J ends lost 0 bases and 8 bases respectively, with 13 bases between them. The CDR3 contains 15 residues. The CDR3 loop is CASSYSSSGGEKLFF. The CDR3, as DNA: TGTGCCAGCAGTTACTCGAGCAGTGGGGGCGAAAAACTGTTTTTT.

CDR3 bases: TGTGCCAGCAGCTTAGAACCCGGGGTGAGGTTTGATGAGCAGTTCTTC. Translated: CASSLEPGVRFDEQFF. The V call is TRBV7-6, the J call TRBJ2-1; the D gene is possibly TRBD2 (5 bases). Germline V gene data show CDR1 as SGHVS and CDR2 as FNYEAQ. Trimming removed 1 base at V and 8 bases at J, with 18 bases between. The CDR3 is 16 amino acids.

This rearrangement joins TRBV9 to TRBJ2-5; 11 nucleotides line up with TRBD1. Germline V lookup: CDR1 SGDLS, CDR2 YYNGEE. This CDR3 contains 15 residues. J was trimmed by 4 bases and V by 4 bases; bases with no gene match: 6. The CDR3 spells CASSPPDRGRETQYF. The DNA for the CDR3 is TGTGCCAGCAGCCCCCCGGACAGGGGGCGAGAGACCCAGTACTTC.

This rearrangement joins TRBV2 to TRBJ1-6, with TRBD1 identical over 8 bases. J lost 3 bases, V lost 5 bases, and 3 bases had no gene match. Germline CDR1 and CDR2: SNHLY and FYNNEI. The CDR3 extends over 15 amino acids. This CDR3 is CASSSGTGYNSPLHF. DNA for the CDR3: TGTGCCAGCAGTTCAGGGACAGGCTATAATTCACCCCTCCACTTT.

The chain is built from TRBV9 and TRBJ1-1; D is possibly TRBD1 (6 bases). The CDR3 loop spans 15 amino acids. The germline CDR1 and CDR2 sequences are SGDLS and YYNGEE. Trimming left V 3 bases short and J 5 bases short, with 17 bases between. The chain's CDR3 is CASSAPQGLDTEAFF. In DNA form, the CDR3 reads TGTGCCAGCAGCGCCCCACAGGGATTGGATACTGAAGCTTTCTTT. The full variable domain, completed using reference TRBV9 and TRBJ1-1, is DSGVTQTPKHLITATGQRVTLRCSPRSGDLSVYWYQQSLDQGLQFLIQYYNGEERAKGNILERFSAQQFPDLHSELNLSSLELGDSALYFCASSAPQGLDTEAFFGQGTRLTVV.

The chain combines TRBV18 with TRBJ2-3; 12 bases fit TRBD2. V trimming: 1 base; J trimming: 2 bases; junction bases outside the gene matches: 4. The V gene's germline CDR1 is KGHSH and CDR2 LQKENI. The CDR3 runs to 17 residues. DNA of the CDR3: TGTGCCAGCTCACCACAGCTAGCGGGGGGGCCCACAGATACGCAGTATTTT. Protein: CASSPQLAGGPTDTQYF.

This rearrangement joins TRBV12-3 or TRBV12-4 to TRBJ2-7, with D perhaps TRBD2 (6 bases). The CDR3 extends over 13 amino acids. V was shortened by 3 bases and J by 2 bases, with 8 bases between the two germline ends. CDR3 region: CASSFRGAYEQYF. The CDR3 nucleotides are TGTGCCAGCAGTTTTCGCGGGGCCTACGAGCAGTACTTC.

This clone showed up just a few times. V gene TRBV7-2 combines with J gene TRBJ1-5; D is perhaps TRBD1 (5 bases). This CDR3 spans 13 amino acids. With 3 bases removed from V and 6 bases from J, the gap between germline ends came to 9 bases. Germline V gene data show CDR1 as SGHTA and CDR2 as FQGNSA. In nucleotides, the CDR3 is TGTGCCAGCAGCTTCCAGGGTGGTCAGCCCCAGCATTTT. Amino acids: CASSFQGGQPQHF.

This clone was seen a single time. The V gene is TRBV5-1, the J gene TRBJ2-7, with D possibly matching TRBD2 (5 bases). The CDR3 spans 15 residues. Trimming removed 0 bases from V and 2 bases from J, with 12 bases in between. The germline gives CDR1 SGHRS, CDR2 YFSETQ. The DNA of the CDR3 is TGCGCCAGCAGCTTGGTTTCCAGGACTGCCTACGAGCAGTACTTC. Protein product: CASSLVSRTAYEQYF.

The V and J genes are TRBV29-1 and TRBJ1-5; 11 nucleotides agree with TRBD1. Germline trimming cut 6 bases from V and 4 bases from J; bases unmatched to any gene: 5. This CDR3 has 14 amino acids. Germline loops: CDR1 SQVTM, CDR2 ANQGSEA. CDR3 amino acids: CSVWTGGQNQPQHF. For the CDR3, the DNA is TGCAGCGTATGGACAGGGGGCCAAAATCAGCCCCAGCATTTT.

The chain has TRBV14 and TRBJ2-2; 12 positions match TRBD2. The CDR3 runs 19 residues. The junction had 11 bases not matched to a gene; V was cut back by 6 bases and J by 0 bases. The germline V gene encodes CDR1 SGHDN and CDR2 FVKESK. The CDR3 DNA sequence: TGTGCCAGCAGTCCTTTTCCGGGACTAGCGGGCCCGAACACCGGGGAGCTGTTTTTT. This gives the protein CASSPFPGLAGPNTGELFF.

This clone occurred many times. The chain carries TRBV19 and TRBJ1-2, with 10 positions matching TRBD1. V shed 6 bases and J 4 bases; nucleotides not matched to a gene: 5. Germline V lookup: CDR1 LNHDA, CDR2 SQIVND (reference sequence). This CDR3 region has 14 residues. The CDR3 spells CASRRTGGVYGYTF. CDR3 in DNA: TGTGCCAGTAGACGGACAGGGGGTGTCTATGGCTACACCTTC.

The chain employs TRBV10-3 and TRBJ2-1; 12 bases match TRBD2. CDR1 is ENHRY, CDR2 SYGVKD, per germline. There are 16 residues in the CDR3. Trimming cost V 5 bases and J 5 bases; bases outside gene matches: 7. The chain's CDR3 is CAISLLAGGPDNEQFF. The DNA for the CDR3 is TGTGCCATCAGTTTGCTAGCGGGGGGGCCGGACAATGAGCAGTTCTTC.

In DNA, the CDR3 is TGCAGTGCTAGTCGGGCGGGGGCACTCGGGGACACTGAAGCTTTCTTT. This gives the protein CSASRAGALGDTEAFF. This sequence joins TRBV20-1 and TRBJ1-1; possibly TRBD1 for D (6 bases). Deletions cut 3 bases from V and 3 bases from J, with 20 bases between. Germline values: CDR1 DFQATT, CDR2 SNEGSKA (reference sequence). The CDR3 sequence is 16 residues long.

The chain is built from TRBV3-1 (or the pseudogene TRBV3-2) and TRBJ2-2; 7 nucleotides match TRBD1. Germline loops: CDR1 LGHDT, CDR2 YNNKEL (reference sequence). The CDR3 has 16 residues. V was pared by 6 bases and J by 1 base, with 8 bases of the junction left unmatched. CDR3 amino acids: CASRPRDRRNTGELFF. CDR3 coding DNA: TGTGCCAGCAGACCCCGGGACAGAAGGAACACCGGGGAGCTGTTTTTT.

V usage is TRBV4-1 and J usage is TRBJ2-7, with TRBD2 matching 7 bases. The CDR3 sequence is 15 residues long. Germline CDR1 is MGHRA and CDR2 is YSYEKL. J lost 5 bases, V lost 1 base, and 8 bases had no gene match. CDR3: CASSQAPGGGNEQYF. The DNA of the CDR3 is TGCGCCAGCAGCCAAGCCCCGGGGGGAGGGAACGAGCAGTACTTC.

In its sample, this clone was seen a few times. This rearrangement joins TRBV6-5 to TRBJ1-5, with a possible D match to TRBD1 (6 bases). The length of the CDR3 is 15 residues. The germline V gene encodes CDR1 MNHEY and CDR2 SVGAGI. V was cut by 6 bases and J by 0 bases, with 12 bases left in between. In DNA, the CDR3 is TGTGCCAGCAGCACCGGGACAACTAGCAATCAGCCCCAGCATTTT. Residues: CASSTGTTSNQPQHF.

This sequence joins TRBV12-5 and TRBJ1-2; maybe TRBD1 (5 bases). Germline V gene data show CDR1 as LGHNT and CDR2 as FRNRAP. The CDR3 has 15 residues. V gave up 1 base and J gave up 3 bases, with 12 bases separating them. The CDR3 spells CASGLGHGGDYGYTF. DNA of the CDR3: TGTGCTAGTGGTTTGGGACATGGGGGGGACTATGGCTACACCTTC.

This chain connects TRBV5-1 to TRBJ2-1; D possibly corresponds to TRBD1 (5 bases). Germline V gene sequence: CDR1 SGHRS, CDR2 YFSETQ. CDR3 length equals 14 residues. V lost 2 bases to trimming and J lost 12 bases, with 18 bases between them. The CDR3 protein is CASSLSSTVSGQFF. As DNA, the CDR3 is TGCGCCAGCAGCTTATCGTCGACAGTCTCTGGGCAGTTCTTC.

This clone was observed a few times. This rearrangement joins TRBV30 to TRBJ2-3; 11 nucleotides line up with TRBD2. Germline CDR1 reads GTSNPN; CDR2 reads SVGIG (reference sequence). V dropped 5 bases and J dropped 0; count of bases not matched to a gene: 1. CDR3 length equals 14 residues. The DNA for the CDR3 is TGTGCCTGGCGACTAGCGGGGAGCACAGATACGCAGTATTTT. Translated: CAWRLAGSTDTQYF.

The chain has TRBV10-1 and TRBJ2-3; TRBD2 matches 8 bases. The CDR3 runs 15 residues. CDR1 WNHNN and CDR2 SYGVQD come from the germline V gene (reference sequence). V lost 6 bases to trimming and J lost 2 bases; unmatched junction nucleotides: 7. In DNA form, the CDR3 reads TGCGCCAGCAGCTCGCGGGGGGACGACACAGATACGCAGTATTTT. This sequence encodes CASSSRGDDTDTQYF.

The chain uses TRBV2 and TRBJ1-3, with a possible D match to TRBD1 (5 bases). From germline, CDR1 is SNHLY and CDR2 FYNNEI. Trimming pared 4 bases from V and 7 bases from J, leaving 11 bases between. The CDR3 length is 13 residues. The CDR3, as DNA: TGTGCCAGCAGTGGTCAGGGAGGGAACACCATATATTTT. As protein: CASSGQGGNTIYF.

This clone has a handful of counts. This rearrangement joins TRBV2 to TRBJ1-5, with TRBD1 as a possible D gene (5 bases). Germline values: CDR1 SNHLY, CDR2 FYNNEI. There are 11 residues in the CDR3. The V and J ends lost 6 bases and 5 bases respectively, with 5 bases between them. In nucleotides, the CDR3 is TGTGCCAGCAGCAGGGATCAGCCCCAGCATTTT. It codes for CASSRDQPQHF.

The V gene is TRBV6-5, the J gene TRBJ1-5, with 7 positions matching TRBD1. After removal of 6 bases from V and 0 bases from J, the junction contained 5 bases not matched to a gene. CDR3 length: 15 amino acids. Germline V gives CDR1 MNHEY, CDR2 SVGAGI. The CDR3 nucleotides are TGTGCCAGCAGGACGACAGGGAATAGCAATCAGCCCCAGCATTTT. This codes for CASRTTGNSNQPQHF.